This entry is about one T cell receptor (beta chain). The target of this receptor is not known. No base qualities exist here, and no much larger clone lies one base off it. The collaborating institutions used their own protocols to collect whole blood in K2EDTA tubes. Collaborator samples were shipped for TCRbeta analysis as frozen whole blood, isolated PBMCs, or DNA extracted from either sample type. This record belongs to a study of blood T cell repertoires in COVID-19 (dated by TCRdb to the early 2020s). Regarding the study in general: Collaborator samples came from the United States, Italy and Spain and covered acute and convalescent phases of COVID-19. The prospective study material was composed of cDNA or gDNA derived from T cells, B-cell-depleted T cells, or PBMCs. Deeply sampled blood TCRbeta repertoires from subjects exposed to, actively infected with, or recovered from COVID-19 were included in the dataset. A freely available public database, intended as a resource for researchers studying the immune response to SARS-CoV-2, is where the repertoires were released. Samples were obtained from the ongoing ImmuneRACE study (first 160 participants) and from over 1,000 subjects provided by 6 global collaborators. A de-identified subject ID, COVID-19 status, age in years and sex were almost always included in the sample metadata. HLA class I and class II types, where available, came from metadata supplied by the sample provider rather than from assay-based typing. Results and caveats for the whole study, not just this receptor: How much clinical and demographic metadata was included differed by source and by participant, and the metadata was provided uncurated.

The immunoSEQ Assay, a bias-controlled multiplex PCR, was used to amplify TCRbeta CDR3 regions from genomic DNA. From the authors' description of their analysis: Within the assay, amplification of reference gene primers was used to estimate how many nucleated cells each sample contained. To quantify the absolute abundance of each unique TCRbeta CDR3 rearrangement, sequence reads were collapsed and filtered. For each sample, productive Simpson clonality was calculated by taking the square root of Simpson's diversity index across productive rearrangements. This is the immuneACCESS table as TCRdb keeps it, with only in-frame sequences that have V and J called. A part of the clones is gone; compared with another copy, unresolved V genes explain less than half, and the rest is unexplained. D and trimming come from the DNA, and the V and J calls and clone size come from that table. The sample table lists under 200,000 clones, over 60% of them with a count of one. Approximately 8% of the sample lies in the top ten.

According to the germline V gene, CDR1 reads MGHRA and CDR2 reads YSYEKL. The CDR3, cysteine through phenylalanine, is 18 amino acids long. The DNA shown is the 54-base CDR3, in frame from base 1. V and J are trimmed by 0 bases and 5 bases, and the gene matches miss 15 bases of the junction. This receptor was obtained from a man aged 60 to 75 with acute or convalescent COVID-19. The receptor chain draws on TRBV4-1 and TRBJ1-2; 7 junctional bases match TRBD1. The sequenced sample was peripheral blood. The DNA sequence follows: TGCGCCAGCAGCCAAGATGGACCCTTGGTTGCAGGGGGGTATGGCTACACCTTC. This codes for CASSQDGPLVAGGYGYTF.